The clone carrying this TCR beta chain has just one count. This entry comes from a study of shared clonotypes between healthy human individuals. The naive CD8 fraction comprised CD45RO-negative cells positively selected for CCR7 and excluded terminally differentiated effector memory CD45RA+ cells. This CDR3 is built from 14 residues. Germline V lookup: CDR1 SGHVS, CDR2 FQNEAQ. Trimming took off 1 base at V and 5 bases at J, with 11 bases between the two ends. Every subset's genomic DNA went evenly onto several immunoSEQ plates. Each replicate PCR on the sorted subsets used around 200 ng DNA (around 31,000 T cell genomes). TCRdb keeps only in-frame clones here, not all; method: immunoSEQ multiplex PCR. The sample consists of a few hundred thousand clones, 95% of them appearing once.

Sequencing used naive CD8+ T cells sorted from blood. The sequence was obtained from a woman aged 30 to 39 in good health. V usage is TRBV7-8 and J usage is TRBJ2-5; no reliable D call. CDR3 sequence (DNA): TGTGCCAGCAGCTTAGTAGGCCTACGGGAGACCCAGTACTTC. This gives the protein CASSLVGLRETQYF.